What follows is one T cell receptor (beta chain) and its context. Its antigen remains unidentified. The sample belongs to a study of T cells expressing NK-cell markers. For each CDR3 protein, TCRdb gives one entry from its re-call of the 5' RACE reads, without DNA. The sample data list some 410,000 distinct CDR3 sequences. The CDR3 spans 13 residues. Study results and limitations: In a handful of donors, dominant CD3+CD56+NKG2C+ clones formed about 1.0-7.5% of CD8+ cells. Leadership of the CD3+CD56-NKG2C+ fraction also belonged to these clonotypes in four donors.

The chain recombines TRBV12-3 or TRBV12-4 with TRBJ1-2; the D gene TCRdb calls, TRBD1, cannot be checked with no DNA. The sequence was obtained from a woman between 18 and 75 years old in good health. The sequenced material came from blood T cells: a sorted CD56 or NKG2C T cell subset, CD4+ or CD8+ T cells, or bulk PBMC T cells (not recorded which). The CDR3 sequence: CASSPGGWYGYTF.